This is a list of T cell receptor beta chains from one sample in a study of cytomegalovirus exposure and HLA in healthy donors. Profiling relied on immunoSEQ multiplex PCR, and the TCRdb table lists in-frame clones only, not all of them. The repertoire holds about 89,000 clones, with roughly 69% as singletons. Sequenced: PBMCs. These receptors came from a woman in her 30s in good health and CMV-seronegative. Each CDR3 is given with its conserved first and last residue.

v_gene	j_gene	CDR3aa
TRBV10-3	TRBJ1-1	CAISSTGDGTEAFF
TRBV9	TRBJ1-4	CASSAGRGSEKLFF
TRBV5-1	TRBJ2-3	CASSLAVGRTDTQYF
TRBV4-1	TRBJ2-7	CASSQGEGGPSYEQYF
TRBV30	TRBJ2-7	CAWSVSGQGSSSEQYF
TRBV7-7	TRBJ2-2	CASSPRERGNTGELFF
TRBV18	TRBJ2-5	CASSQASGQETQYF
TRBV15	TRBJ2-5	CATSRVRLAGTYQETQYF
TRBV10-3	TRBJ1-5	CAISERGLSYSNQPQHF
TRBV5-1	TRBJ1-2	CASSAEGYGYTF
TRBV9	TRBJ2-5	CASSVERPGGLETQYF
TRBV29-1	TRBJ1-1	CSVVSDRALNTEAFF
TRBV27	TRBJ2-3	CASSFGGRARSTDTQYF
TRBV9	TRBJ2-6	CASSVGVDSGANVLTF
TRBV5-6	TRBJ2-3	CASSPGLIAGGSTDTQYF
TRBV6-5	TRBJ1-1	CASSYSGRVNTEAFF
TRBV7-9	TRBJ1-2	CASIPDRHYGYTF
TRBV5-1	TRBJ2-1	CASGPGLAGMNEQFF
TRBV27	TRBJ1-4	CASSSRGQGLNEKLFF
TRBV14	TRBJ1-4	CASSQRTGAHEKLFF
TRBV28	TRBJ1-2	CASRVRVHGYTF
TRBV5-4	TRBJ2-1	CASQGLAGLHEQFF
TRBV4-3	TRBJ2-5	CASSQTGFGEQYF
TRBV7-6	TRBJ2-7	CASSLEGRGGEQYF
TRBV7-7	TRBJ2-5	CASSSGGETQYF
TRBV5-1	TRBJ2-5	CASSLKLPQEETQYF
TRBV5-4	TRBJ1-2	CASRPNGVYGYTF
TRBV7-9	TRBJ1-3	CASSPSGEPGNTIYF
TRBV19	TRBJ1-2	CASSNRAGVIVSYTF
TRBV10-3	TRBJ1-2	CAISESEGGVYGYTF
TRBV2	TRBJ2-1	CASSYRTSGHNEQFF
TRBV30	TRBJ2-7	CAWSVTYEQYF
TRBV6-1	TRBJ1-4	CASSPGQLNEKLFF
TRBV5-1	TRBJ1-5	CASRPGQGSNQPQHF
TRBV25-1	TRBJ2-1	CASSAPFESSGKYNEQFF
TRBV6-6	TRBJ2-7	CASSYGAGGEYEQYF
TRBV7-9	TRBJ1-1	CASSFPRLGKRGNTEAFF
TRBV2	TRBJ1-1	CASSYRGFTEAFF
TRBV5-1	TRBJ2-5	CASSRPPSPPETQYF
TRBV7-9	TRBJ1-1	CASSLETGGSTEAFF
TRBV30	TRBJ1-3	CACYILGGRRKRF
TRBV9	TRBJ1-1	CASSGDRGGGNTEAFF
TRBV6-5	TRBJ1-2	CASSSYNNYGYTF
TRBV4-3	TRBJ2-7	CASSQFVSGNYEQYF
TRBV5-5	TRBJ2-5	CASSSLAGHQETQYF
TRBV28	TRBJ2-7	CASSLPDTIYEQYF
TRBV5-1	TRBJ2-7	CASSGGTGSYEQYF
TRBV2	TRBJ1-5	CASSREGFGQPQHF
TRBV7-2	TRBJ1-2	CASSRSSGDYGYTF
TRBV28	TRBJ1-2	CASSRETGGGGYTF
TRBV5-1	TRBJ1-4	CASSLEAGPNEKLFF
TRBV5-5	TRBJ1-3	CASSATAGNTIYF